This TCR beta chain was found in a study of cytomegalovirus exposure and HLA in healthy donors. The study's findings and limits: The sole available immune exposure information was CMV serostatus.

A note on this clone: Its specificity is not known.

In the PCR, 60 Vbeta and 13 Jbeta primers were used. Measured with immunoSEQ multiplex PCR; TCRdb has only the in-frame clones, and not every one. The sample records approximately 160,000 clones, more than 65% being singletons. Per germline, CDR1 SNHLY and CDR2 FYNNEI. The CDR3 is 14 residues long. V lost 5 bases to trimming and J lost 5 bases; unmatched junction nucleotides: 6. This chain uses TRBV2 with TRBJ1-2; 9 bases agree with TRBD1. This clonotype was obtained from a man aged 18 to 30 in good health and CMV-seropositive. The sequenced sample was PBMCs. The CDR3 nucleotides are TGTGCCAGCAGTACCACAGGGGGCTTGTATGGCTACACCTTC. Its translation is CASSTTGGLYGYTF.